This T cell receptor (beta chain) was captured in a study of cytomegalovirus exposure and HLA in healthy donors. Study-wide findings and caveats: Upon later analysis, TCR association rates were observed to vary by HLA locus, being highest for DRB1 and lowest for HLA-C.

Per germline, CDR1 LNHNV and CDR2 YYDKDF (reference sequence). The CDR3 covers 16 residues. The ends lost 5 bases at V and 1 base at J; junction bases unmatched: 3. As to this clone: Its antigen is not known.

PCR used 60 Vbeta primers and 13 Jbeta primers. Repertoires were generated with immunoSEQ multiplex PCR, while TCRdb's copy carries only in-frame clones and drops some. The sample yields over 150,000 clones, over 60% seen once. This receptor was obtained from a woman in her twenties or thirties in good health and CMV-seronegative. The chain recombines TRBV15 with TRBJ2-3, with 13 bases aligning to TRBD2. The sample was PBMCs. CDR3 bases: TGTGCCACCAGCGGCGGACTAGCGGGGGGCACAGATACGCAGTATTTT. This encodes CATSGGLAGGTDTQYF. The full variable domain, rest sourced from reference TRBV15 and TRBJ2-3, is DAMVIQNPRYQVTQFGKPVTLSCSQTLNHNVMYWYQQKSSQAPKLLFHYYDKDFNNEADTPDNFQSRRPNTSFCFLDIRSPGLGDTAMYLCATSGGLAGGTDTQYFGPGTRLTVL.